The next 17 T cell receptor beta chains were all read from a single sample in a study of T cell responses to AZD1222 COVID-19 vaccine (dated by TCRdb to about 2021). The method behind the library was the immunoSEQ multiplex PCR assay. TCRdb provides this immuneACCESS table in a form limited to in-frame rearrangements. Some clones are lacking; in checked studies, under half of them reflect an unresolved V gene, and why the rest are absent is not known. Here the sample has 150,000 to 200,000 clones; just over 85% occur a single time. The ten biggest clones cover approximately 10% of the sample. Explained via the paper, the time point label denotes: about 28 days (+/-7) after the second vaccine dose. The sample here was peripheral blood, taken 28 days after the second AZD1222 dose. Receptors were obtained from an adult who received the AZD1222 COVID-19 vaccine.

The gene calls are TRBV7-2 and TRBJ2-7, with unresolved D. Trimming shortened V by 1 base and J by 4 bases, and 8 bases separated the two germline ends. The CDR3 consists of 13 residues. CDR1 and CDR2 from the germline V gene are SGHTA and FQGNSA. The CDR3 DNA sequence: TGTGCCAGCAGCTTAGGCTGGTCGTACGAGCAGTACTTC. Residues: CASSLGWSYEQYF.

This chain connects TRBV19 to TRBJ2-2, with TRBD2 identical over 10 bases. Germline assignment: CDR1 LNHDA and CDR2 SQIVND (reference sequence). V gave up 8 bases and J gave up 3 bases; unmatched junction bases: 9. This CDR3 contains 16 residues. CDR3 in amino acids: CASLPQRGGYTGELFF. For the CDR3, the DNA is TGTGCCAGTTTACCCCAGCGGGGGGGCTACACCGGGGAGCTGTTTTTT.

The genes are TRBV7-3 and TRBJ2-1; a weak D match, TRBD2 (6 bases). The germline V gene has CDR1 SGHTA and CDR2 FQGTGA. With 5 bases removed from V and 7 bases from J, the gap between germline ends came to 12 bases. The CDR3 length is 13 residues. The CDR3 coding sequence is TGTGCCAGCAGCCCAGGTGGGACTAATGAGCAGTTCTTC. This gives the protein CASSPGGTNEQFF.

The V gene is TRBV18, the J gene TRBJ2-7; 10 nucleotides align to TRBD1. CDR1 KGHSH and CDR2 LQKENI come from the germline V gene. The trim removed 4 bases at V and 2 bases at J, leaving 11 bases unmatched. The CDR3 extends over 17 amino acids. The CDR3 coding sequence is TGTGCCAGCTCACTTAAGGCCTTTGGACAGGGGGCCTACGAGCAGTACTTC. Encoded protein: CASSLKAFGQGAYEQYF.

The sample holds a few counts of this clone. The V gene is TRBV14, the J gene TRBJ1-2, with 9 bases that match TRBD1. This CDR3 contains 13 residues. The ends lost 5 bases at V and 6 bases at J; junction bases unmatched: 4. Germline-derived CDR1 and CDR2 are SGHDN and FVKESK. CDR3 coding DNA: TGTGCCAGCAGCTACACAGGGGGCCATGGCTACACCTTC. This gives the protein CASSYTGGHGYTF. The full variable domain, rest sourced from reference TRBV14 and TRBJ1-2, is EAGVTQFPSHSVIEKGQTVTLRCDPISGHDNLYWYRRVMGKEIKFLLHFVKESKQDESGMPNNRFLAERTGGTYSTLKVQPAELEDSGVYFCASSYTGGHGYTFGSGTRLTVV.

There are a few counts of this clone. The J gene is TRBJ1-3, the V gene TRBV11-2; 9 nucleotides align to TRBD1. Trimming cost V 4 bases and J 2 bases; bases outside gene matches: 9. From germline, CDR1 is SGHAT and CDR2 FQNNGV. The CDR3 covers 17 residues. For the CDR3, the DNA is TGTGCCAGCAGCTCGTCAGCCGACAGGGGGGCTGGAAACACCATATATTTT. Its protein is CASSSSADRGAGNTIYF.

The CDR3: CASSSRTGSNMNTEAFF. The DNA of the CDR3 is TGTGCCAGCAGCTCAAGGACAGGGTCAAACATGAACACTGAAGCTTTCTTT. V usage is TRBV7-2 and J usage is TRBJ1-1, with TRBD1 matching over 8 bases. With 4 bases clipped from V and 0 bases from J, the junction kept 10 bases outside the gene matches. The length of the CDR3 is 17 residues. CDR1 is SGHTA, CDR2 FQGNSA, per germline.

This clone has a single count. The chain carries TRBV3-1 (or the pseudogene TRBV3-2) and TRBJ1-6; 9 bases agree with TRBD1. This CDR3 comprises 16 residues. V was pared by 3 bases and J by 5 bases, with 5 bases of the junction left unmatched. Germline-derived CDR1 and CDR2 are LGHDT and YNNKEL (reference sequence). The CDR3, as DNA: TGTGCCAGCAGCCAGAGGACAGGGGCTGATAATTCACCCCTCCACTTT. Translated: CASSQRTGADNSPLHF.

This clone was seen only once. The CDR3 DNA reads TGTGCCAGTAGGGCAGGCCTTAACACTGAAGCTTTCTTT. It specifies CASRAGLNTEAFF. V is TRBV19 and J is TRBJ1-1; D not resolved. Germline-derived CDR1 and CDR2 are LNHDA and SQIVND (reference sequence). V was cut by 6 bases and J by 2 bases, with 10 bases left in between. The CDR3 extends over 13 amino acids. Full variable domain (missing parts from reference TRBV19 and TRBJ1-1): DGGITQSPKYLFRKEGQNVTLSCEQNLNHDAMYWYRQDPGQGLRLIYYSQIVNDFQKGDIAEGYSVSREKKESFPLTVTSAQKNPTAFYLCASRAGLNTEAFFGQGTRLTVV.

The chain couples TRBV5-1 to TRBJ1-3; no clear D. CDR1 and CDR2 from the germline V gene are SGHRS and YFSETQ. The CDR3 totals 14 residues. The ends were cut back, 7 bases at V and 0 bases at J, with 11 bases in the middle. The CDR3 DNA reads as TGCGCCAGCTCACCTATACCCTCTGGAAACACCATATATTTT. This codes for CASSPIPSGNTIYF.

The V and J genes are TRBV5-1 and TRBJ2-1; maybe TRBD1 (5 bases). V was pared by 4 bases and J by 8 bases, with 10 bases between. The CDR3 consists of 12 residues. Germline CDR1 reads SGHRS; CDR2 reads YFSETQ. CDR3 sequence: CASSLQDHEQFF. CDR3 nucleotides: TGCGCCAGCAGCCTACAGGACCATGAGCAGTTCTTC.

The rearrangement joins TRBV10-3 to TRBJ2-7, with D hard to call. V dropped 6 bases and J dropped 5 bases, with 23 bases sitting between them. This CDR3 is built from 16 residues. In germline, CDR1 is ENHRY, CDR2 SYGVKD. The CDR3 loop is CAIRDGTISAAHEQYF. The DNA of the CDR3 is TGTGCCATCAGGGACGGAACCATTTCAGCCGCCCACGAGCAGTACTTC.

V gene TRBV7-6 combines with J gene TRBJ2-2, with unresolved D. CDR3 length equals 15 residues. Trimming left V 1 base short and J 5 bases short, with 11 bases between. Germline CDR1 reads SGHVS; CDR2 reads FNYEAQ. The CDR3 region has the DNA TGTGCCAGCAGCTTAGGAGGCACTTTAACCGGGGAGCTGTTTTTT. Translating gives CASSLGGTLTGELFF.

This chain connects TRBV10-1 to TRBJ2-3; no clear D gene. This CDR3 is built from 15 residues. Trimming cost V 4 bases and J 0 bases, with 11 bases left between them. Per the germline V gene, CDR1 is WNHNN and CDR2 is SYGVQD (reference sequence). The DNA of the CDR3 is TGCGCCAGCAGTGTCACTGGACCTAGCACAGATACGCAGTATTTT. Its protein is CASSVTGPSTDTQYF.

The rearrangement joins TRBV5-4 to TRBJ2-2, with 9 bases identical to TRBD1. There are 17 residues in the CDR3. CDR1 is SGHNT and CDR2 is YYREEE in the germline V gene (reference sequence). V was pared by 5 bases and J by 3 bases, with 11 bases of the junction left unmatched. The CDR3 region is CASSPETGGLDTGELFF. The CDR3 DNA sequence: TGTGCCAGCAGTCCTGAGACAGGGGGGTTGGACACCGGGGAGCTGTTTTTT.

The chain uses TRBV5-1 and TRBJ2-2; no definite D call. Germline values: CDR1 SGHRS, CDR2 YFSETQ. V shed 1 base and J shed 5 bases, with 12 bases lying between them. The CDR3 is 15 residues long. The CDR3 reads CASSLFSAETGELFF. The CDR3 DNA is TGCGCCAGCAGCTTGTTTTCGGCCGAGACCGGGGAGCTGTTTTTT.

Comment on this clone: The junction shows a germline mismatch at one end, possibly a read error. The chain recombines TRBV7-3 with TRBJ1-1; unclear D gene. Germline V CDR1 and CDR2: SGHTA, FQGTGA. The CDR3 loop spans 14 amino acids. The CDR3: CASSLIPWDTEAFF. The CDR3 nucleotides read TGTGCCAGCAGTTTAATTCCTTGGGACACTGAAGCTTTCTTT.